Below, 7 T cell receptor beta chains from the same sample are listed, as sequenced in a study of blood T cell repertoires in COVID-19. This table comes from immunoSEQ multiplex PCR, and its TCRdb copy is limited to in-frame clones, with some not included. The sample lists 200,000 to 250,000 clones, roughly four fifths occurring once. The sequencing sample was made of PBMCs or T cells enriched from blood (not recorded which). The receptors derive from a woman in her sixties or seventies who had recovered from COVID-19.

The chain has TRBV27 and TRBJ2-1; 9 bases fit TRBD1. The CDR3 consists of 14 residues. Germline CDR1 reads MNHEY; CDR2 reads SMNVEV (reference sequence). The trim removed 5 bases at V and 8 bases at J, leaving 7 bases unmatched. CDR3 protein: CASSPGTGIHEQFF. The CDR3 DNA reads TGTGCCAGCAGTCCAGGGACAGGGATTCATGAGCAGTTCTTC.

Here the CDR3 DNA reads TGCGCCAGCAGTCAAGAGACAGGGGCCCGACCCCAGCATTTT. Amino acid sequence: CASSQETGARPQHF. The rearrangement joins TRBV23-1 to TRBJ1-5, with TRBD1 matching 8 bases. TRBV23-1 is an open reading frame, and its role is uncertain. The length of the CDR3 is 14 residues. V lost 2 bases, J lost 10 bases, and 7 bases stayed unmatched.

This sequence joins TRBV24-1 and TRBJ2-1; the match to TRBD2 covers 8 bases. Germline values: CDR1 KGHDR, CDR2 SFDVKD. The CDR3 is made up of 15 amino acids. Trimming removed 5 bases from V and 4 bases from J; junction bases left unmatched: 6. The DNA for the CDR3 is TGTGCCACCAGTGCGAGCGGGAGAAGGTACAATGAGCAGTTCTTC. Translation: CATSASGRRYNEQFF.

This clone was observed many times. This chain links TRBV2 with TRBJ2-2, with 9 bases that match TRBD2. Looked up from germline, CDR1 is SNHLY and CDR2 is FYNNEI. CDR3 length equals 14 residues. V shed 9 bases and J 6 bases; nucleotides not matched to a gene: 8. CDR3 nucleotides: TGTGCCAGTCATAGCGGGAGAGACGCCGGGGAGCTGTTTTTT. Translation gives CASHSGRDAGELFF.

This clone appeared once. V is TRBV4-1 and J is TRBJ2-3; 12 bases agree with TRBD2. Germline values: CDR1 MGHRA, CDR2 YSYEKL. V lost 8 bases, J lost 3 bases, and 12 bases stayed unmatched. This CDR3 contains 17 residues. CDR3 bases: TGCGCCAGCGGGGGTGTAAGGACTAGCGGGATAACAGATACGCAGTATTTT. This gives the protein CASGGVRTSGITDTQYF.

The rearrangement links TRBV5-6 to TRBJ1-4; 8 bases align to TRBD1. J lost 4 bases, V lost 2 bases, and 4 bases had no gene match. The germline V gene encodes CDR1 SGHDT and CDR2 YYEEEE. This CDR3 contains 15 residues. CDR3 loop: CASSFRTGNNEKLFF. DNA of the CDR3: TGTGCCAGCAGCTTTCGGACAGGGAATAATGAAAAACTGTTTTTT. Full variable domain (rest looked up from reference TRBV5-6 and TRBJ1-4): DAGVTQSPTHLIKTRGQQVTLRCSPKSGHDTVSWYQQALGQGPQFIFQYYEEEERQRGNFPDRFSGHQFPNYSSELNVNALLLGDSALYLCASSFRTGNNEKLFFGSGTQLSVL.

The chain employs TRBV2 and TRBJ1-1, with TRBD1 as a possible D gene (5 bases). CDR3 length equals 13 residues. V lost 10 bases, J lost 5 bases, and 17 bases lay in between. Per the germline V gene, CDR1 is SNHLY and CDR2 is FYNNEI. CDR3 DNA sequence: TGTGCCACCGGGGGGACTGCAAGAACTGAAGCTTTCTTT. Amino acids: CATGGTARTEAFF.